These 24 T cell receptor beta chains originate from one sample sequenced in a study of blood T cell repertoires in COVID-19. Sequencing used immunoSEQ multiplex PCR; TCRdb keeps in-frame clones, though not all of them. The sample has about 150,000 clones, more than 75% seen once. The material sequenced was peripheral blood. The receptor set was obtained from a man aged 55-75 years with acute or convalescent COVID-19.

CDR3: CASSLATSGRDTQYF. DNA for the CDR3: TGCGCCAGCAGCTTGGCCACTAGCGGGAGGGATACGCAGTATTTT. The chain couples TRBV5-1 to TRBJ2-3; the match to TRBD2 covers 12 bases. Germline CDR1 and CDR2: SGHRS and YFSETQ. The CDR3 runs 15 residues. Trimming at V came to 0 bases and at J to 6 bases, leaving 2 bases not matched to a gene.

As to this clone: Given a much more abundant clone one base away, this may be a read error. This sequence joins TRBV6-5 and TRBJ1-1; the D gene is possibly TRBD1 (5 bases). CDR3 size: 13 residues. Trimming took 6 bases from V and 1 from J, leaving 9 bases between them. CDR1 MNHEY and CDR2 SVGAGI come from the germline V gene. CDR3 amino acids: CASSKQANTEAFF. CDR3 DNA: TGTGCCAGCAGCAAACAGGCGAACACTGAAGCTTTCTTT.

J is TRBJ2-1 and V is TRBV7-8; 7 nucleotides line up with TRBD2. Germline lookup yields CDR1 SGHVS and CDR2 FQNEAQ. The CDR3 covers 15 residues. Unmatched junction bases numbered 3, after V lost 1 base and J lost 3 bases. CDR3 protein: CASSLVLAVYNEQFF. The CDR3 DNA reads TGTGCCAGCAGCTTAGTCCTAGCGGTCTACAATGAGCAGTTCTTC.

The chain employs TRBV12-3 or TRBV12-4 and TRBJ2-7; D unresolved. Trimming removed 5 bases from V and 0 bases from J, with 5 bases in between. The CDR3 is made up of 12 amino acids. CDR3 in DNA: TGTGCCAGCAGTCCCAGCTCCTACGAGCAGTACTTC. This encodes CASSPSSYEQYF.

This chain links TRBV29-1 with TRBJ1-2; TRBD1 matches 8 bases. The CDR3 consists of 13 residues. V was clipped by 6 bases and J by 6 bases; unmatched bases: 9. Germline loops: CDR1 SQVTM, CDR2 ANQGSEA. Here the CDR3 DNA reads TGCAGCGTCGACTACAGGGGGATGGATGGCTACACCTTC. Protein sequence: CSVDYRGMDGYTF.

V and J are TRBV11-2 and TRBJ2-2; possible D gene TRBD1, 5 bases. V was clipped by 1 base and J by 7 bases, with 13 bases between them. The CDR3 is 15 residues long. Germline CDR1 and CDR2: SGHAT and FQNNGV. CDR3 nucleotide sequence: TGTGCCAGCAGCTTAGGTCAGGCAGGGTTCGGGGAGCTGTTTTTT. Its protein is CASSLGQAGFGELFF.

The J gene is TRBJ2-3, the V gene TRBV4-1; TRBD1 might be the D (5 bases). Trimming removed 4 bases from V and 0 bases from J, with 14 bases in between. This CDR3 is built from 16 residues. Germline V gene sequence: CDR1 MGHRA, CDR2 YSYEKL. The CDR3 region is CASSLRTGSSTDTQYF. As DNA, the CDR3 is TGCGCCAGCAGCCTTCGCACAGGTTCTAGCACAGATACGCAGTATTTT.

This clone was recorded only once. The chain recombines TRBV11-1 with TRBJ2-7; 9 bases match TRBD1. V gave up 4 bases and J gave up 6 bases; unmatched junction bases: 7. The germline V gene has CDR1 SGHAT and CDR2 FQDESV (reference sequence). The CDR3 totals 14 residues. CDR3 coding DNA: TGTGCCAGCAGCTCGGGACAGGGAGTGCGCGAGCAGTACTTC. Its protein is CASSSGQGVREQYF.

The rearrangement joins TRBV19 to TRBJ2-6; TRBD2 might be the D (5 bases). V gave up 6 bases and J gave up 4 bases, with 16 bases separating them. Looked up from germline, CDR1 is LNHDA and CDR2 is SQIVND (reference sequence). CDR3 size: 16 residues. The DNA for the CDR3 is TGTGCCAGTAGCCGAGGACCGTCGGGAGGGGCCAACGTCCTGACTTTC. Translation: CASSRGPSGGANVLTF.

This clone showed up just once. The chain carries TRBV12-5 and TRBJ2-2; TRBD1 might be the D (6 bases). The V end was cut by 6 bases, the J end by 2 bases, with 10 bases between. Germline-derived CDR1 and CDR2 are LGHNT and FRNRAP. CDR3 length equals 14 residues. CDR3 DNA: TGTGCTAGTGGCAAACAGGGTAACACCGGGGAGCTGTTTTTT. Translation gives CASGKQGNTGELFF.

This clone was seen just once. The chain couples TRBV3-1 (or the pseudogene TRBV3-2) to TRBJ2-2; tentative D call: TRBD1 (7 bases). Germline-derived CDR1 and CDR2 are LGHDT and YNNKEL (reference sequence). Trimming removed 4 bases from V and 6 bases from J, with 15 bases in between. CDR3 length: 15 residues. The DNA for the CDR3 is TGTGCCAGCAGCCCGACAGGGTGGGACTCCGGGGAGCTGTTTTTT. It yields the protein CASSPTGWDSGELFF.

The rearrangement links TRBV4-2 to TRBJ1-4; 8 bases are shared with TRBD1. CDR3 length: 15 residues. After removal of 0 bases from V and 8 bases from J, the junction contained 5 bases not matched to a gene. Germline CDR1 is LGHNA and CDR2 is YNFKEQ. The CDR3 spells CASSQDQGASEKLFF. DNA of the CDR3: TGTGCCAGCAGCCAAGATCAGGGGGCTAGCGAAAAACTGTTTTTT.

The chain carries TRBV3-1 (or the pseudogene TRBV3-2) and TRBJ2-7, with D tentatively TRBD1 (6 bases). The germline V gene encodes CDR1 LGHDT and CDR2 YNNKEL (reference sequence). The CDR3 spans 13 residues. Trimming took off 2 bases at V and 2 bases at J, with 7 bases between the two ends. CDR3 coding DNA: TGTGCCAGCAGCCAAACAGGGACCTACGAGCAGTACTTC. It specifies CASSQTGTYEQYF.

This clone was picked up one time. The chain carries TRBV10-3 and TRBJ1-2; 7 nucleotides match TRBD1. CDR1 ENHRY and CDR2 SYGVKD come from the germline V gene. There are 14 residues in the CDR3. Trimming cost V 7 bases and J 0 bases; bases outside gene matches: 5. In nucleotides, the CDR3 is TGTGCCATCACCCCGGGACAGACTAACTATGGCTACACCTTC. This gives the protein CAITPGQTNYGYTF.

This chain joins TRBV11-2 and TRBJ2-7; tentatively, D is TRBD2 (6 bases). Trimming left V 5 bases short and J 4 bases short, with 12 bases between. CDR3 length: 13 residues. Germline V gene sequence: CDR1 SGHAT, CDR2 FQNNGV. The CDR3 DNA is TGTGCCAGCAGCCCCGGGACTTTATACGAGCAGTACTTC. As protein: CASSPGTLYEQYF.

J is TRBJ1-2 and V is TRBV30, with 7 bases identical to TRBD1. Germline V gene lookup returns CDR1 GTSNPN and CDR2 SVGIG (reference sequence). The trim removed 0 bases at V and 8 bases at J, leaving 6 bases unmatched. The CDR3 is 13 residues long. DNA for the CDR3: TGTGCCTGGAGTGTACCGACAGGGCGGGGCTACACCTTC. Its protein is CAWSVPTGRGYTF.

This chain uses TRBV6-5 with TRBJ2-4; 9 bases align to TRBD1. Germline V lookup: CDR1 MNHEY, CDR2 SVGAGI. V gave up 4 bases and J gave up 10 bases; unmatched junction bases: 5. There are 13 residues in the CDR3. CDR3 sequence reads: CASSSGQGWIQYF. The CDR3 nucleotides read TGTGCCAGCAGTTCGGGACAGGGTTGGATTCAGTACTTC.

This chain links TRBV5-1 with TRBJ1-4, with D maybe TRBD1 (6 bases). CDR1 and CDR2 (germline): SGHRS, YFSETQ. V gave up 1 base and J gave up 5 bases, with 12 bases separating them. CDR3 size: 15 residues. CDR3 sequence reads: CASSLLTGMNEKLFF. In DNA, the CDR3 is TGCGCCAGCAGCTTGCTTACAGGGATGAATGAAAAACTGTTTTTT.

On this clone itself: The sample has other DNA sequences that encode this CDR3 too. This chain uses TRBV19 with TRBJ2-5, with D perhaps TRBD1 (6 bases). This CDR3 is built from 13 residues. The germline V gene encodes CDR1 LNHDA and CDR2 SQIVND (reference sequence). V was clipped by 5 bases and J by 2 bases, with 9 bases between them. CDR3 protein: CASSRGQQETQYF. The CDR3 coding sequence is TGTGCCAGTAGTCGCGGACAGCAAGAGACCCAGTACTTC.

This chain connects TRBV5-4 to TRBJ2-5, with 10 bases aligning to TRBD1. There are 15 residues in the CDR3. Germline V gene data show CDR1 as SGHNT and CDR2 as YYREEE (reference sequence). Losses at the gene ends were 4 bases for V and 4 bases for J; bases not matched to a gene: 7. The CDR3 bases are TGTGCCAGCAGCGTCCGGGACAGGGGAGGAGAGACCCAGTACTTC. This gives the protein CASSVRDRGGETQYF.

V usage is TRBV12-3 or TRBV12-4 and J usage is TRBJ2-1; D is undetermined. The CDR3 contains 13 residues. Trimming left V 3 bases short and J 12 bases short, with 15 bases between. The CDR3 loop is CASSFLDTLWQFF. Here the CDR3 DNA reads TGTGCCAGCAGTTTCCTCGACACCCTATGGCAGTTCTTC.

The chain links TRBV11-2 to TRBJ2-1; no definite D call. The CDR3 totals 14 residues. CDR1 and CDR2 from the germline V gene are SGHAT and FQNNGV. The ends were cut back, 2 bases at V and 0 bases at J, with 5 bases in the middle. CDR3: CASSLTSSYNEQFF. In DNA, the CDR3 is TGTGCCAGCAGCTTAACATCCTCCTACAATGAGCAGTTCTTC.

About this clone itself: This sample includes further DNA sequences coding for the same CDR3. CDR3 loop: CASSSGTANYEQYF. The CDR3, as DNA: TGCGCCAGCAGTTCCGGGACAGCTAACTACGAGCAGTACTTC. The chain recombines TRBV5-1 with TRBJ2-7; 7 bases are a match to TRBD1. CDR1 and CDR2 from the germline V gene are SGHRS and YFSETQ. The CDR3 loop spans 14 amino acids. With 5 bases clipped from V and 3 bases from J, the junction kept 8 bases outside the gene matches.

The V gene is TRBV28, the J gene TRBJ2-5; D may be TRBD1 (5 bases). With 4 bases removed from V and 0 bases from J, the gap between germline ends came to 12 bases. Germline V gene sequence: CDR1 MDHEN, CDR2 SYDVKM. This CDR3 spans 15 amino acids. The CDR3 DNA reads as TGTGCCAGCAGTTCCCTCCGACAGAACCAAGAGACCCAGTACTTC. Residues: CASSSLRQNQETQYF.